Reported below is one TCR beta chain. This sample was taken from a study of blood T cell repertoires in COVID-19. Study overall: PBMCs, B-cell-depleted T cells, or T cells were the source of the cDNA or gDNA that made up the material.

The CDR3 extends over 16 amino acids. With 10 bases removed from V and 2 bases from J, the gap between germline ends came to 18 bases. CDR1 and CDR2 (germline): MNHEY, SMNVEV (reference sequence). The authors' processing: From reference gene primer amplification, estimates of nucleated cell counts were derived. Some clones are missing from TCRdb's copy, which holds only in-frame ones; the method was immunoSEQ multiplex PCR. The V and J calls and the clone size are those of that table, but D and trimming were determined from the DNA. The sample contains approximately 94,000 clones, 85% to 90% of which appear only once.

This receptor was identified in a human donor in a cohort sampled during active COVID-19. The chain is built from TRBV27 and TRBJ2-6, with D maybe TRBD1 (6 bases). The sample comprised peripheral blood. The CDR3 region has the DNA TGTGCCACCTCAGGGGTAAAGGGAACTGGGGCCAACGTCCTGACTTTC. Its protein product is CATSGVKGTGANVLTF. Full variable domain (remainder filled in from reference TRBV27 and TRBJ2-6): EAQVTQNPRYLITVTGKKLTVTCSQNMNHEYMSWYRQDPGLGLRQIYYSMNVEVTDKGDVPEGYKVSRKEKRNFPLILESPSPNQTSLYFCATSGVKGTGANVLTFGAGSRLTVL.